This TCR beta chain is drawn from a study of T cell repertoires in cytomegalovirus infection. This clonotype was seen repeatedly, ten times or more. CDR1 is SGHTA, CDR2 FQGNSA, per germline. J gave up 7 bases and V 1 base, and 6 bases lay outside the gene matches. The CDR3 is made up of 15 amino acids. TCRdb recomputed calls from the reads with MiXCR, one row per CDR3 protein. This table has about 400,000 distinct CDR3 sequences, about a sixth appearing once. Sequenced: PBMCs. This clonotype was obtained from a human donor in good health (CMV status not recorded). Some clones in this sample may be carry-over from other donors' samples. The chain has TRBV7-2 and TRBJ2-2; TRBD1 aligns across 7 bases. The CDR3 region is CASSLVLAGGGELFF. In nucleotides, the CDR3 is TGTGCCAGCAGCTTAGTACTCGCAGGGGGCGGGGAGCTGTTTTTT.